Each of the 24 T cell receptor beta chains below was sequenced from the same sample in a study of response to subunit inactivated influenza vaccine (dated by TCRdb to the late 2010s). The method was RT-PCR. TCRdb names Illumina HiSeq 2500 as the instrument used. In TCRdb, the public reads were trimmed at Q25 with fastp and aligned with MiXCR, with productive beta chains retained. Identical CDR3 protein sequences are pooled into one entry, listed with their most common genes and DNA. Recorded for this sample are about 310,000 distinct CDR3 sequences; roughly 20% of them occurred a single time. 9% to 12% of the sample belongs to the ten largest clones. The source was PBMCs from blood, collected around 22 months after vaccination. The receptors shown here come from a man between 50 and 75 years old who received an inactivated influenza vaccine. Donor details come from another sample of the same person, matched by shared clones.

This clonotype occurred a few times. This chain uses TRBV5-1 with TRBJ2-3; no clear D. Trimming pared 2 bases from V and 1 base from J, leaving 11 bases between. This CDR3 comprises 15 residues. Germline lookup yields CDR1 SGHRS and CDR2 YFSETQ. The CDR3 loop reads CASSFRPGRTDTQYF. CDR3 coding DNA: TGCGCCAGCAGCTTCCGTCCAGGCCGCACAGATACGCAGTATTTT. Filled out from reference TRBV5-1 and TRBJ2-3, the complete variable domain reads KAGVTQTPRYLIKTRGQQVTLSCSPISGHRSVSWYQQTPGQGLQFLFEYFSETQRNKGNFPGRFSGRQFSNSRSEMNVSTLELGDSALYLCASSFRPGRTDTQYFGPGTRLTVL.

In this sample, this clonotype turned up a few times. V is TRBV7-9 and J is TRBJ1-4; no firm D call. This CDR3 is 15 amino acids long. From germline, CDR1 is SEHNR and CDR2 FQNEAQ (reference sequence). Deletions cut 2 bases from V and 5 bases from J, with 12 bases between. As DNA, the CDR3 is TGTGCCAGCAGCTTAAATTCCGATCTAAATGAAAAACTGTTTTTT. Its protein is CASSLNSDLNEKLFF.

This chain links TRBV7-2 with TRBJ2-5, with D unresolved. The CDR3 spans 14 residues. Trimming stripped 2 bases from V and 2 bases from J, with 9 bases between. The germline gives CDR1 SGHTA, CDR2 FQGNSA. In DNA, the CDR3 is TGTGCCAGCAGCTTATCCAACTTACAAGAGACCCAGTACTTC. This translates into CASSLSNLQETQYF.

In its sample, this clonotype was seen many times. The chain joins TRBV18 to TRBJ1-5, with 7 bases aligning to TRBD1. Germline lookup yields CDR1 KGHSH and CDR2 LQKENI. Trimming at V came to 3 bases and at J to 3 bases, leaving 2 bases not matched to a gene. This CDR3 region has 14 residues. CDR3 sequence: CASSPDRYNQPQHF. The CDR3 coding sequence is TGTGCCAGCTCACCGGACAGGTACAATCAGCCCCAGCATTTT.

This clonotype was picked up one time. This chain uses TRBV15 with TRBJ2-7; D might be TRBD1 or TRBD2, each matching 5 bases. V lost 5 bases and J lost 3, with 14 bases in between. The CDR3 consists of 14 residues. Germline V gene lookup returns CDR1 LNHNV and CDR2 YYDKDF (reference sequence). DNA of the CDR3: TGTGCCACCAGCTTATTCGCAGGGAGCTACGAGCAGTACTTC. Amino acid sequence: CATSLFAGSYEQYF.

This clonotype was detected a few times. This chain connects TRBV24-1 to TRBJ1-1; D gene unclear. This CDR3 comprises 13 residues. The V gene's germline CDR1 is KGHDR and CDR2 SFDVKD. The V end was cut by 6 bases, the J end by 1 base, with 8 bases between. CDR3 amino acids: CATSPGGNTEAFF. In DNA form, the CDR3 reads TGTGCCACCAGTCCGGGCGGGAACACTGAAGCTTTCTTT.

V is TRBV20-1 and J is TRBJ2-5; no definite D call. Deletions cut 1 base from V and 0 bases from J, with 6 bases between. The V gene's germline CDR1 is DFQATT and CDR2 SNEGSKA (reference sequence). The CDR3 runs 13 residues. The CDR3, as DNA: TGCAGTGCTAGAGTGTTGAACCAAGAGACCCAGTACTTC. Translating gives CSARVLNQETQYF.

With respect to this clonotype: Compared with germline, one end of the junction differs, possibly owing to a read error. The chain employs TRBV5-1 and TRBJ1-1; D remains ambiguous. Germline V lookup: CDR1 SGHRS, CDR2 YFSETQ. This CDR3 is 15 amino acids long. The CDR3 sequence is CASSLRSVGINEAFF. The DNA for the CDR3 is TGCGCCAGCAGCTTACGATCTGTGGGCATCAATGAAGCTTTTTTT.

The table lists this clonotype with a few counts. The chain couples TRBV5-1 to TRBJ1-1; possible D gene TRBD1, 5 bases. CDR3 length equals 14 residues. Trimming stripped 8 bases from V and 1 base from J, with 15 bases between. Per germline, CDR1 SGHRS and CDR2 YFSETQ. The CDR3 coding sequence is TGCGCCAGTGCCCAGGGATATTCGAACACTGAAGCTTTCTTT. Translating gives CASAQGYSNTEAFF.

The rearrangement joins TRBV5-1 to TRBJ2-1; 11 nucleotides line up with TRBD2. With 4 bases clipped from V and 2 bases from J, the junction kept 5 bases outside the gene matches. Germline assignment: CDR1 SGHRS and CDR2 YFSETQ. This CDR3 has 16 residues. The chain's CDR3 is CASSGTTSGTYNEQFF. The DNA for the CDR3 is TGCGCCAGCAGCGGGACGACTAGCGGGACCTACAATGAGCAGTTCTTC.

This chain connects TRBV28 to TRBJ1-1; D is ambiguous. Germline CDR1 reads MDHEN; CDR2 reads SYDVKM. Deletions cut 1 base from V and 3 bases from J, with 12 bases between. This CDR3 is built from 15 residues. As DNA, the CDR3 is TGTGCCAGCAGTTTATCATGGGCCCAGGACACTGAAGCTTTCTTT. It encodes CASSLSWAQDTEAFF. Complete variable domain (other parts from reference TRBV28 and TRBJ1-1): DVKVTQSSRYLVKRTGEKVFLECVQDMDHENMFWYRQDPGLGLRLIYFSYDVKMKEKGDIPEGYSVSREKKERFSLILESASTNQTSMYLCASSLSWAQDTEAFFGQGTRLTVV.

V gene TRBV12-3 or TRBV12-4 combines with J gene TRBJ2-7; 12 nucleotides match TRBD2. This CDR3 contains 15 residues. Losses at the gene ends were 5 bases for V and 6 bases for J; bases not matched to a gene: 8. CDR3 sequence reads: CASSPLAGGWGEQYF. CDR3 nucleotide sequence: TGTGCCAGCAGTCCACTAGCGGGAGGATGGGGCGAGCAGTACTTC.

This clonotype was seen a few times. The rearrangement uses TRBV23-1 and TRBJ2-7, with 8 bases fitting TRBD1. TRBV23-1 has ORF status, its function being uncertain. This CDR3 has 16 amino acids. V lost 3 bases to trimming and J lost 2 bases; unmatched junction nucleotides: 9. As DNA, the CDR3 is TGCGCCAGCAGTCACACTTTACCGGGACAGGCCTACGAGCAGTACTTC. Its protein is CASSHTLPGQAYEQYF.

A few counts support this clonotype. V and J are TRBV19 and TRBJ1-5; D may be TRBD1 (5 bases). The CDR3 is 18 amino acids. Germline CDR1 and CDR2: LNHDA and SQIVND (reference sequence). The germline V and J ends were trimmed by 1 base and 2 bases, with 18 bases remaining between them. The DNA for the CDR3 is TGTGCCAGTAGTATAGGACCGGGACGAGGACGCGGCAATCAGCCCCAGCATTTT. Protein sequence: CASSIGPGRGRGNQPQHF.

This clonotype occurred once. The chain employs TRBV11-1 and TRBJ2-2; 7 nucleotides align to TRBD1. J lost 0 bases, V lost 3 bases, and 13 bases had no gene match. CDR1 SGHAT and CDR2 FQDESV come from the germline V gene (reference sequence). The CDR3 contains 19 residues. CDR3 amino acids: CASSFYFRPGTANTGELFF. The CDR3 DNA reads as TGTGCCAGCAGCTTTTATTTCCGCCCCGGGACAGCGAACACCGGGGAGCTGTTTTTT. Full variable domain (rest looked up from reference TRBV11-1 and TRBJ2-2): EAEVAQSPRYKITEKSQAVAFWCDPISGHATLYWYRQILGQGPELLVQFQDESVVDDSQLPKDRFSAERLKGVDSTLKIQPAELGDSAMYLCASSFYFRPGTANTGELFFGEGSRLTVL.

This clonotype was counted a few times. J is TRBJ2-7 and V is TRBV29-1; 7 nucleotides match TRBD1. V lost 5 bases to trimming and J lost 4 bases; unmatched junction nucleotides: 14. This CDR3 is built from 15 residues. CDR1 and CDR2 (germline): SQVTM, ANQGSEA. The CDR3 loop is CSVRQGFRFSYEQYF. For the CDR3, the DNA is TGCAGCGTTAGACAGGGTTTCAGGTTTTCATACGAGCAGTACTTC.

This chain links TRBV24-1 with TRBJ2-3; 7 bases are a match to TRBD1. V shed 5 bases and J 1 base; nucleotides not matched to a gene: 8. CDR3 length equals 16 residues. In germline, CDR1 is KGHDR, CDR2 SFDVKD. The CDR3 is CATSVEWDSRTDTQYF. The CDR3 nucleotides read TGTGCCACCAGTGTGGAATGGGACAGCCGCACAGATACGCAGTATTTT.

This chain links TRBV29-1 with TRBJ2-7; tentative D call: TRBD1 (5 bases). CDR3 length: 12 amino acids. V lost 2 bases, J lost 3 bases, and 8 bases lay in between. In germline, CDR1 is SQVTM, CDR2 ANQGSEA. The CDR3, as DNA: TGCAGCGTTGAACAGGGAAACTACGAGCAGTACTTC. The encoded protein is CSVEQGNYEQYF.

The rearrangement uses TRBV27 and TRBJ2-1, with 13 bases matching TRBD2. V trimming: 4 bases; J trimming: 7 bases; junction bases outside the gene matches: 4. From germline, CDR1 is MNHEY and CDR2 SMNVEV (reference sequence). The CDR3 has 15 amino acids. The CDR3: CASSWTSGRGNEQFF. CDR3 coding DNA: TGTGCCAGCAGTTGGACTAGCGGGAGAGGAAATGAGCAGTTCTTC.

This clonotype was observed a handful of times. The chain couples TRBV5-1 to TRBJ1-6; D not certain. Looked up from germline, CDR1 is SGHRS and CDR2 is YFSETQ. The CDR3 contains 16 residues. The V end lost 3 bases, the J end lost 8 bases, and 18 bases lay between the germline ends. The CDR3, as DNA: TGCGCCAGCAGCTGGGGAGACGGGCTCTGGGATTCACCCCTCCACTTT. As protein: CASSWGDGLWDSPLHF.

The J gene is TRBJ2-7, the V gene TRBV4-2; perhaps D is TRBD1 or TRBD2 (5 bases each). Looked up from germline, CDR1 is LGHNA and CDR2 is YNFKEQ. Deletions cut 0 bases from V and 4 bases from J, with 13 bases between. There are 15 residues in the CDR3. The CDR3 nucleotides read TGTGCCAGCAGCCAAGACCCCGGGACGAAATACGAGCAGTACTTC. Encoded protein: CASSQDPGTKYEQYF.

This clonotype was counted between two and nine times. The J gene is TRBJ2-1, the V gene TRBV6-6; D is ambiguous. Trimming left V 8 bases short and J 4 bases short, with 9 bases between. CDR3 length: 12 residues. Per germline, CDR1 MNHNY and CDR2 SVGAGI (reference sequence). The CDR3 DNA is TGTGCCAGCGGGCTGATATACAATGAGCAGTTCTTC. Amino acids: CASGLIYNEQFF.

This sequence joins TRBV29-1 and TRBJ2-7; 12 bases match TRBD2. Per germline, CDR1 SQVTM and CDR2 ANQGSEA. After removal of 5 bases from V and 5 bases from J, the junction contained 7 bases not matched to a gene. The CDR3 length is 14 residues. The CDR3 bases are TGCAGCGTTTCGACTAGCGGGAGAAGAGACGAGCAGTACTTC. It encodes CSVSTSGRRDEQYF.

The V call is TRBV9, the J call TRBJ1-3; no firm D call. CDR1 is SGDLS and CDR2 is YYNGEE in the germline V gene. This CDR3 spans 14 amino acids. V was pared by 5 bases and J by 1 base, with 10 bases between. CDR3 nucleotide sequence: TGTGCCAGCAGTTATCAGGATTCTGGAAACACCATATATTTT. This translates into CASSYQDSGNTIYF.